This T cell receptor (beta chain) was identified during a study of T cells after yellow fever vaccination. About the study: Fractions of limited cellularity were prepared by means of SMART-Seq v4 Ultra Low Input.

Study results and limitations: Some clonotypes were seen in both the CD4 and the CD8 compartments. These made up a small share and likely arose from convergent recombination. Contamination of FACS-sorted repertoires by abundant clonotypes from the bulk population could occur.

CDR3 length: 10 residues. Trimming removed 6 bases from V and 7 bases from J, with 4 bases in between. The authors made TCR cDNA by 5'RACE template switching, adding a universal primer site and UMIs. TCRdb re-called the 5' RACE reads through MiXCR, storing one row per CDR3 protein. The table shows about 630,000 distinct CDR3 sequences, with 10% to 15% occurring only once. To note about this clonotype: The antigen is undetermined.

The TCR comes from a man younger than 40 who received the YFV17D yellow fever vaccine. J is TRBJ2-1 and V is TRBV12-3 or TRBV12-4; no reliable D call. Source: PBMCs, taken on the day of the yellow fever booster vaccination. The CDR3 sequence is CASRKNEQFF. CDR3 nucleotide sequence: TGTGCCAGCAGAAAGAATGAGCAGTTCTTC.